This TCR beta chain was retrieved from a study of PD-L1 blockade in urothelial cancer. V gave up 4 bases and J gave up 10 bases, with 11 bases separating them. The CDR3 sequence is 13 residues long. Germline V lookup: CDR1 KGHSH, CDR2 LQKENI. Regarding time point: peripheral blood 6 weeks after treatment start. Measured with immunoSEQ multiplex PCR; TCRdb has only the in-frame clones, and not every one. Here the sample spans over 100,000 clones, approximately 90% being singletons. J is TRBJ1-6 and V is TRBV18; D uncertain. Sequencing was performed on PBMCs, taken around atezolizumab (anti-PD-L1) treatment. The clonotype was recovered from a man in his fifties or sixties with urothelial cancer. The CDR3 sequence: CASSQEGGSPLHF. In DNA, the CDR3 is TGTGCCAGCTCACAGGAGGGAGGATCACCCCTCCACTTT.